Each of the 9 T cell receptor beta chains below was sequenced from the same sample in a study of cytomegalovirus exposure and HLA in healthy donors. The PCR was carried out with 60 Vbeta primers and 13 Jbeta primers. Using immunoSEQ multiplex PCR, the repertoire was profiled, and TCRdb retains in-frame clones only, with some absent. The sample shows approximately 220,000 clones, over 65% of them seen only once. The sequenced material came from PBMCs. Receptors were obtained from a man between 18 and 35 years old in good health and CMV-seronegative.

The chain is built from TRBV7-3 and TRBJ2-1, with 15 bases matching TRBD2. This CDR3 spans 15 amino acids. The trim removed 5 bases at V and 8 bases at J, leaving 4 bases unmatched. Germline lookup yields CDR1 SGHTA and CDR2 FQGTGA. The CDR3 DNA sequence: TGTGCCAGCAGCCCCGGGACTAGCGGGAGGCATGAGCAGTTCTTC. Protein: CASSPGTSGRHEQFF.

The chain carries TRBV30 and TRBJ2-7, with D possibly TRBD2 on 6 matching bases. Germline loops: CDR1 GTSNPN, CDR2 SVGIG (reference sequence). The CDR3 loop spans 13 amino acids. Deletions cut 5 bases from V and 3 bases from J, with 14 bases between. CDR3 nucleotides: TGTGCCTGGTCCCGGGACTGGCTCTACGAGCAGTACTTC. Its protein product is CAWSRDWLYEQYF.

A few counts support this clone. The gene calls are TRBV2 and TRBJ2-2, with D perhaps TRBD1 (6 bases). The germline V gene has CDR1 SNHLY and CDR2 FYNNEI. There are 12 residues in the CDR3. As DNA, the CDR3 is TGTGAGAACAGGGTAGTAGACGGGGAGCTGTTTTTT. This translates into CENRVVDGELFF. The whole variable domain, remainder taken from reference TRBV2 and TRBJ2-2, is EPEVTQTPSHQVTQMGQEVILRCVPISNHLYFYWYRQILGQKVEFLVSFYNNEISEKSEIFDDQFSVERPDGSNFTLKIRSTKLEDSAMYFCENRVVDGELFFGEGSRLTVL.

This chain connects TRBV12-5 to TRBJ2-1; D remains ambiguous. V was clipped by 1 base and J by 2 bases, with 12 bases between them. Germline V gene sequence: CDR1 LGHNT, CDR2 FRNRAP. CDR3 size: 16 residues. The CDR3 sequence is CASGLGIARTYNEQFF. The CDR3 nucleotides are TGTGCTAGTGGTTTGGGGATAGCAAGGACCTACAATGAGCAGTTCTTC.

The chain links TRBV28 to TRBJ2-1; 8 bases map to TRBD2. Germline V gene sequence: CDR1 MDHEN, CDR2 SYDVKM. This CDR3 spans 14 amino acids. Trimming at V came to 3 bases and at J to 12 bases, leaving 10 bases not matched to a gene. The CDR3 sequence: CASSFGTSVNSQFF. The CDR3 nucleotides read TGTGCCAGCAGTTTCGGGACTAGTGTTAATTCGCAGTTCTTC.

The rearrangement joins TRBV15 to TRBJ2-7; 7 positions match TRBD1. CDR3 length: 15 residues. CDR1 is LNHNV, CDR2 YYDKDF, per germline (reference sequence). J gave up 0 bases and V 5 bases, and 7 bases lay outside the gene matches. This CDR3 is CATSGATGISYEQYF. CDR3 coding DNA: TGTGCCACCAGCGGGGCGACAGGGATCTCCTACGAGCAGTACTTC.

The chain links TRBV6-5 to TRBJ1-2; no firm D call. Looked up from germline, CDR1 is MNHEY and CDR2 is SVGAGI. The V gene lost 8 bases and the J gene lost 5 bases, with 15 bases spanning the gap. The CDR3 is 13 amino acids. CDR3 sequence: CASRTGFLYGYTF. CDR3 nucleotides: TGTGCCAGCCGAACGGGGTTTTTATATGGCTACACCTTC.

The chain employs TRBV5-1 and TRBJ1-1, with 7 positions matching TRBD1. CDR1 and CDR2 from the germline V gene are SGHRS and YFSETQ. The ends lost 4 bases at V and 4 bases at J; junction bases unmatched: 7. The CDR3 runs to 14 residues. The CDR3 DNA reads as TGCGCCAGCAGCCTTGGGACAGTTGGCACTGAAGCTTTCTTT. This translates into CASSLGTVGTEAFF.

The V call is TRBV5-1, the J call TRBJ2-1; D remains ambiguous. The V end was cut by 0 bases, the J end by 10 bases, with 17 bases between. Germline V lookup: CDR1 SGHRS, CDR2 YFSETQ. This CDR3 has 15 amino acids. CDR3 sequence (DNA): TGCGCCAGCAGCTTGGCTCTGGTTGGTGGAGCGGAGCAGTTCTTC. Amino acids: CASSLALVGGAEQFF.